These T cell receptor beta chains were read from a single sample in a study of cytomegalovirus exposure and HLA in healthy donors. Libraries were prepared by immunoSEQ multiplex PCR; TCRdb keeps only in-frame clonotypes and omits some of them. The sample includes 180,000 or so clones, around 76% seen only once; the top ten take 2% to 2.5%. The sample was PBMCs. The receptors were gathered from a woman aged 30 to 39 in good health and CMV-seropositive. The CDR3 runs from the conserved cysteine through the conserved F or W. A D gene is named only where the DNA matches it firmly. Clone size is shown for a subset of rows, as once, few, many or a class of expanded clone.

CASSPTDKPTDTQYF,TGTGCCAGCAGCCCTACAGATAAACCTACAGATACGCAGTATTTT,TRBV7-3,-,TRBJ2-3,-
CASSLRGGETQYF,TGTGCCAGCAGCCTACGGGGGGGGGAGACCCAGTACTTC,TRBV5-4,TRBD2,TRBJ2-5,once
CASSIEAGRNSPLHF,TGTGCCAGTAGTATAGAGGCCGGGAGGAATTCACCCCTCCACTTT,TRBV19,-,TRBJ1-6,once
CASSLERNTIYF,TGTGCCAGCAGTTTGGAGAGAAACACCATATATTTT,TRBV28,-,TRBJ1-3,-
CASSDRAGLSTDTQYF,TGTGCCAGCAGTGATAGGGCAGGGCTAAGCACAGATACGCAGTATTTT,TRBV25-1,-,TRBJ2-3,-
CASSSGQGRTDGYTF,TGTGCCAGCTCGTCGGGACAGGGTCGTACAGATGGCTACACCTTC,TRBV18,TRBD1,TRBJ1-2,-
CAIRTDRTPYEQYF,TGTGCCATCAGAACGGACAGGACCCCCTACGAGCAGTACTTC,TRBV10-3,TRBD1,TRBJ2-7,-
CASSPLGQGSSKNIQYF,TGCGCCAGCAGCCCGTTGGGACAGGGGTCGTCCAAAAACATTCAGTACTTC,TRBV5-1,TRBD1,TRBJ2-4,few
CASSLELGDSYLNTEAFF,TGCGCCAGCAGCTTGGAACTGGGGGACAGCTATTTGAACACTGAAGCTTTCTTT,TRBV5-1,TRBD1,TRBJ1-1,-
CAWSGMRVSYGYTF,TGTGCCTGGAGTGGGATGAGGGTGTCCTATGGCTACACCTTC,TRBV30,-,TRBJ1-2,-
CASSPFGPRETQYF,TGTGCCAGCAGCCCCTTTGGGCCACGGGAGACCCAGTACTTC,TRBV11-3,-,TRBJ2-5,-
CAWSVGGVSSYEQYF,TGTGCCTGGAGTGTAGGGGGGGTGAGCTCCTACGAGCAGTACTTC,TRBV30,-,TRBJ2-7,-
CASTRGTSTDTQYF,TGTGCCAGTACCCGCGGAACTAGCACAGATACGCAGTATTTT,TRBV19,-,TRBJ2-3,-
CAIKPTGNTGELFF,TGTGCCATCAAACCGACAGGGAACACCGGGGAGCTGTTTTTT,TRBV10-3,-,TRBJ2-2,-
CARGGQGVHEQYF,TGTGCCCGAGGTGGACAGGGGGTCCACGAGCAGTACTTC,TRBV30,TRBD1,TRBJ2-7,-
CASSPVRQGSSYNSPLHF,TGTGCCAGCTCACCTGTCAGGCAAGGGAGCTCCTATAATTCACCCCTCCACTTT,TRBV18,-,TRBJ1-6,once
CASSQDRSEQFF,TGCGCCAGCAGCCAAGATAGGAGTGAGCAGTTCTTC,TRBV4-1,-,TRBJ2-1,-
CASSRTRGQYF,TGTGCCAGCAGCCGAACCAGGGGGCAGTACTTC,TRBV7-9,-,TRBJ2-7,-
CASSQGFSVQETQYF,TGCGCCAGCAGCCAAGGGTTCTCGGTCCAAGAGACCCAGTACTTC,TRBV4-3,-,TRBJ2-5,few
CASSPARDGPYNSPLHF,TGTGCCAGCTCCCCGGCCAGGGATGGGCCTTATAATTCACCCCTCCACTTT,TRBV18,-,TRBJ1-6,-
CASSTRQVNQPQHF,TGTGCCAGCAGCACCCGACAGGTCAATCAGCCCCAGCATTTT,TRBV4-2,-,TRBJ1-5,-
CASSLYRNSPLHF,TGTGCCAGCAGCTTGTACAGGAATTCACCCCTCCACTTT,TRBV7-2,-,TRBJ1-6,-
CASSDSMRGTDTQYF,TGTGCCAGCAGTGACTCGATGCGGGGCACAGATACGCAGTATTTT,TRBV6-4,-,TRBJ2-3,-
CASSLQGKTGTPGGELFF,TGTGCCAGCAGTCTCCAAGGCAAGACAGGGACCCCGGGCGGGGAGCTGTTTTTT,TRBV27,TRBD1,TRBJ2-2,-
CASSSLAAGRIHSNQPQHF,TGTGCCAGCAGTTCTCTAGCGGCAGGGAGGATCCATAGCAATCAGCCCCAGCATTTT,TRBV27,-,TRBJ1-5,-
CASSIGGFGGGRGQFF,TGTGCCAGTAGTATAGGGGGTTTTGGCGGGGGCCGGGGGCAGTTCTTC,TRBV19,-,TRBJ2-1,-
CASSLSGGAGEQYF,TGTGCCAGCAGTTTGAGCGGGGGGGCGGGTGAGCAGTACTTC,TRBV28,TRBD2,TRBJ2-7,-
CASTSGAGAPGTGELFF,TGCGCCAGCACCTCAGGGGCGGGGGCGCCCGGGACCGGGGAGCTGTTTTTT,TRBV5-1,-,TRBJ2-2,-
CASSQSSGGSYEQYF,TGTGCCAGCAGCCAGTCTAGCGGGGGGTCCTACGAGCAGTACTTC,TRBV11-3,TRBD2,TRBJ2-7,-
CASSLAVAGNTGELFF,TGCGCCAGCAGCTTGGCCGTCGCAGGCAACACCGGGGAGCTGTTTTTT,TRBV5-1,-,TRBJ2-2,-
CASSSTGSPGNQPQHF,TGTGCCAGCAGTTCCACCGGGTCCCCGGGTAATCAGCCCCAGCATTTT,TRBV28,-,TRBJ1-5,-
CASSRTSGGSNEQFF,TGTGCCAGCAGCCGTACTAGCGGGGGGTCCAATGAGCAGTTCTTC,TRBV7-3,TRBD2,TRBJ2-1,-
CASNPGLAASTDTQYF,TGTGCCAGCAATCCCGGACTAGCGGCTAGCACAGATACGCAGTATTTT,TRBV2,TRBD2,TRBJ2-3,few
CASSPATGPYYGYTF,TGTGCCAGCAGCCCGGCCACAGGACCGTACTATGGCTACACCTTC,TRBV27,-,TRBJ1-2,once
CASSLAGTGGSGANVLTF,TGCGCCAGCAGCTTGGCTGGGACAGGGGGCTCTGGGGCCAACGTCCTGACTTTC,TRBV5-1,TRBD1,TRBJ2-6,-
CASSLRRQGALYNGYTF,TGTGCCAGCAGCCTAAGGCGGCAGGGGGCATTATATAATGGCTACACCTTC,TRBV5-6,TRBD1,TRBJ1-2,-
CASSQDWWQGETQYF,TGCGCCAGCAGCCAAGATTGGTGGCAGGGGGAGACCCAGTACTTC,TRBV4-3,-,TRBJ2-5,-
CASSPRTSSETQYF,TGTGCCAGCAGCCCTCGGACTAGTTCGGAGACCCAGTACTTC,TRBV7-9,TRBD2,TRBJ2-5,-
CASSVGGKGGNTGELFF,TGTGCCAGCAGCGTAGGGGGTAAAGGGGGGAACACCGGGGAGCTGTTTTTT,TRBV9,-,TRBJ2-2,-
CASSGGTDYEQYF,TGTGCCAGCTCCGGAGGGACCGACTACGAGCAGTACTTC,TRBV28,-,TRBJ2-7,-
CASSLDRGRTGELFF,TGTGCCAGCAGCTTGGACAGGGGGCGCACCGGGGAGCTGTTTTTT,TRBV7-9,TRBD1,TRBJ2-2,once
CASSYRQGGDGYTF,TGCGCCAGCAGCTATAGACAGGGAGGTGACGGCTACACCTTC,TRBV5-1,TRBD1,TRBJ1-2,-
CASSQDPGEVGELFF,TGCGCCAGCAGCCAAGATCCCGGGGAAGTCGGGGAGCTGTTTTTT,TRBV4-3,-,TRBJ2-2,few
CASSLEGWGGRLENEQFF,TGTGCCAGCAGCTTAGAGGGGTGGGGGGGGCGCTTAGAGAATGAGCAGTTCTTC,TRBV7-8,-,TRBJ2-1,-
CASSIGQGSSYEQYF,TGTGCCAGTAGTATAGGACAGGGCAGCTCCTACGAGCAGTACTTC,TRBV19,TRBD1,TRBJ2-7,-
CASSSLAGGYNEQFF,TGTGCCAGCAGCTCTCTAGCGGGGGGCTACAATGAGCAGTTCTTC,TRBV11-2,TRBD2,TRBJ2-1,-
CASSVEDGSGNTIYF,TGTGCCAGCAGCGTGGAGGACGGCTCTGGAAACACCATATATTTT,TRBV9,-,TRBJ1-3,-
CASSRFHGPTDTQYF,TGTGCCAGTAGTAGATTCCATGGGCCCACAGATACGCAGTATTTT,TRBV19,-,TRBJ2-3,-
CASSIQPGQGYEQYF,TGTGCCAGCAGCATACAACCGGGACAGGGATACGAGCAGTACTTC,TRBV7-2,TRBD1,TRBJ2-7,-
CAWSPGNYGYTF,TGTGCCTGGAGTCCGGGTAACTATGGCTACACCTTC,TRBV30,-,TRBJ1-2,-
CSVGDDRGGKLFF,TGCAGCGTTGGGGATGACAGGGGGGGAAAACTGTTTTTT,TRBV29-1,TRBD1,TRBJ1-4,-
CASSQTSAEAFF,TGTGCCAGCAGCCAAACATCCGCTGAAGCTTTCTTT,TRBV7-9,-,TRBJ1-1,-